This is a list of T cell receptor beta chains from one sample in a study of cytomegalovirus exposure and HLA in healthy donors. Only in-frame clones appear in the TCRdb table, and some are missing; sequencing was by immunoSEQ multiplex PCR. The sample gives 250,000 or so clones, roughly four fifths of which show up once; less than 9% is in the top ten. Input material: PBMCs. The receptors shown here come from a woman aged 55-70 years in good health and CMV-seropositive. The CDR3 runs from the conserved cysteine through the conserved F or W. The D gene is left open where the match is weak. Clone sizes are given selectively: once, few, many, or a class where the clone is expanded.

v_call: TRBV6-5; j_call: TRBJ1-4; d_call: .; clone_size: .; cdr3_aa: CASSYGGGRDEKLFF; cdr3_nt: TGTGCCAGCAGTTACGGGGGCGGCAGGGATGAAAAACTGTTTTTT
v_call: TRBV7-9; j_call: TRBJ2-5; d_call: .; clone_size: .; cdr3_aa: CASSHTSKGETQYF; cdr3_nt: TGTGCCAGCAGCCACACTAGCAAGGGGGAGACCCAGTACTTC
v_call: TRBV19; j_call: TRBJ1-1; d_call: TRBD1; clone_size: .; cdr3_aa: CASSRTGGDTEAFF; cdr3_nt: TGTGCCAGTAGTCGGACAGGGGGGGACACTGAAGCTTTCTTT
v_call: TRBV11-2; j_call: TRBJ1-1; d_call: .; clone_size: .; cdr3_aa: CAVRVMNTEAFF; cdr3_nt: TGTGCCGTTCGGGTTATGAACACTGAAGCTTTCTTT
v_call: TRBV6-5; j_call: TRBJ1-6; d_call: .; clone_size: once; cdr3_aa: CASSYGGERRNSPLHF; cdr3_nt: TGTGCCAGCAGTTATGGAGGAGAGAGGCGAAATTCACCCCTCCACTTT
v_call: TRBV19; j_call: TRBJ2-7; d_call: TRBD2; clone_size: .; cdr3_aa: CASSISGLAYYEQYF; cdr3_nt: TGTGCCAGTAGTATCTCAGGACTAGCTTACTACGAGCAGTACTTC
v_call: TRBV7-3; j_call: TRBJ1-1; d_call: .; clone_size: .; cdr3_aa: CASSLAALNTEAFF; cdr3_nt: TGTGCCAGCAGCTTAGCCGCGCTGAACACTGAAGCTTTCTTT
v_call: TRBV18; j_call: TRBJ1-2; d_call: .; clone_size: .; cdr3_aa: CASSVQDGYTF; cdr3_nt: TGTGCCAGCTCAGTACAGGATGGCTACACCTTC
v_call: TRBV4-1; j_call: TRBJ1-5; d_call: .; clone_size: .; cdr3_aa: CASSQVPVDGNQPQHF; cdr3_nt: TGCGCCAGCAGCCAAGTTCCAGTTGATGGCAATCAGCCCCAGCATTTT
v_call: TRBV5-1; j_call: TRBJ1-2; d_call: .; clone_size: once; cdr3_aa: CASSLPGVADGYTF; cdr3_nt: TGCGCCAGCAGCTTACCTGGGGTAGCGGATGGCTACACCTTC
v_call: TRBV2; j_call: TRBJ1-2; d_call: TRBD1; clone_size: .; cdr3_aa: CASSGQGGFGGYTF; cdr3_nt: TGTGCCAGCAGCGGACAGGGGGGATTTGGTGGCTACACCTTC
v_call: TRBV5-1; j_call: TRBJ2-7; d_call: TRBD1; clone_size: .; cdr3_aa: CASSQQTGTSYEQYF; cdr3_nt: TGCGCCAGCAGCCAGCAGACAGGGACCTCCTACGAGCAGTACTTC
v_call: TRBV21-1; j_call: TRBJ2-3; d_call: .; clone_size: .; cdr3_aa: CASSKVGGRATDTQYF; cdr3_nt: TGTGCCAGCAGCAAAGTTGGCGGGAGGGCGACAGATACGCAGTATTTT
v_call: TRBV18; j_call: TRBJ2-7; d_call: .; clone_size: once; cdr3_aa: CASSPRGGEQYF; cdr3_nt: TGTGCCAGCTCACCAAGAGGGGGCGAGCAGTACTTC
v_call: TRBV29-1; j_call: TRBJ2-1; d_call: .; clone_size: .; cdr3_aa: CSVLASENNEQFF; cdr3_nt: TGCAGCGTTCTGGCTAGCGAGAACAATGAGCAGTTCTTC
v_call: TRBV28; j_call: TRBJ2-7; d_call: .; clone_size: few; cdr3_aa: CASSFPQGQYEQYF; cdr3_nt: TGTGCCAGCAGTTTCCCCCAGGGGCAATACGAGCAGTACTTC
v_call: TRBV10-3; j_call: TRBJ2-7; d_call: .; clone_size: .; cdr3_aa: CAISEGGTGTYEQYF; cdr3_nt: TGTGCCATCAGTGAGGGGGGGACGGGAACCTACGAGCAGTACTTC
v_call: TRBV7-9; j_call: TRBJ1-2; d_call: .; clone_size: .; cdr3_aa: CSSSLSLYGYTF; cdr3_nt: TGTTCCAGCAGCTTGTCACTCTATGGCTACACCTTC
v_call: TRBV5-1; j_call: TRBJ1-1; d_call: TRBD1; clone_size: few; cdr3_aa: CASSSGQGGTEAFF; cdr3_nt: TGCGCCAGCAGCTCAGGACAGGGGGGCACTGAAGCTTTCTTT
v_call: TRBV19; j_call: TRBJ1-1; d_call: .; clone_size: .; cdr3_aa: CASTTAVNTEAFF; cdr3_nt: TGTGCCAGTACCACAGCGGTGAACACTGAAGCTTTCTTT
v_call: TRBV5-6; j_call: TRBJ1-1; d_call: .; clone_size: .; cdr3_aa: CASSWGPGGNTEAFF; cdr3_nt: TGTGCCAGCAGCTGGGGGCCGGGCGGGAACACTGAAGCTTTCTTT
v_call: TRBV28; j_call: TRBJ1-1; d_call: .; clone_size: .; cdr3_aa: CASRQLTGYPMNTEAFF; cdr3_nt: TGTGCCAGCAGACAATTAACAGGGTACCCCATGAACACTGAAGCTTTCTTT
v_call: TRBV19; j_call: TRBJ1-5; d_call: TRBD1; clone_size: .; cdr3_aa: CASNNDRDQPQHF; cdr3_nt: TGTGCCAGTAACAACGACAGGGATCAGCCCCAGCATTTT
v_call: TRBV4-1; j_call: TRBJ1-2; d_call: .; clone_size: .; cdr3_aa: CASSQGRGGKGKINYGYTF; cdr3_nt: TGCGCCAGCAGCCAAGGAAGGGGTGGGAAGGGGAAGATAAACTATGGCTACACCTTC
v_call: TRBV27; j_call: TRBJ2-7; d_call: TRBD2; clone_size: .; cdr3_aa: CASKTSGRALNVYEQYF; cdr3_nt: TGTGCCAGCAAGACTAGCGGGAGGGCCCTGAACGTATACGAGCAGTACTTC
v_call: TRBV7-9; j_call: TRBJ1-2; d_call: .; clone_size: .; cdr3_aa: CASSLAQVRYGYTF; cdr3_nt: TGTGCCAGCAGCTTAGCGCAGGTCCGGTATGGCTACACCTTC
v_call: TRBV11-2; j_call: TRBJ2-7; d_call: TRBD1; clone_size: .; cdr3_aa: CASSPPGTGTNEQYF; cdr3_nt: TGTGCCAGCAGCCCCCCCGGGACAGGAACTAACGAGCAGTACTTC
v_call: TRBV11-2; j_call: TRBJ2-7; d_call: TRBD1; clone_size: once; cdr3_aa: CASSQPGTGAYEQYF; cdr3_nt: TGTGCCAGCAGCCAACCGGGGACAGGGGCCTACGAGCAGTACTTC
v_call: TRBV18; j_call: TRBJ2-1; d_call: TRBD2; clone_size: .; cdr3_aa: CASSRGLAGGDNEQFF; cdr3_nt: TGTGCCAGCTCACGGGGCCTAGCGGGAGGGGACAATGAGCAGTTCTTC
v_call: TRBV11-2; j_call: TRBJ1-4; d_call: .; clone_size: .; cdr3_aa: CASSSQPFSNEKLFF; cdr3_nt: TGTGCCAGCAGCTCACAACCTTTCTCTAATGAAAAACTGTTTTTT
v_call: TRBV6-5; j_call: TRBJ2-2; d_call: .; clone_size: .; cdr3_aa: CASSYSQSSTGELFF; cdr3_nt: TGTGCCAGCAGTTACTCCCAGTCTAGCACCGGGGAGCTGTTTTTT
v_call: TRBV6-5; j_call: TRBJ1-2; d_call: TRBD1; clone_size: .; cdr3_aa: CASSSRQGWFDGYTF; cdr3_nt: TGTGCCAGCAGTTCCCGACAGGGTTGGTTCGATGGCTACACCTTC
v_call: TRBV15; j_call: TRBJ1-4; d_call: TRBD1; clone_size: .; cdr3_aa: CATSRPPDRSKEKLFF; cdr3_nt: TGTGCCACCAGCAGACCTCCGGACAGGAGTAAGGAAAAACTGTTTTTT
v_call: TRBV19; j_call: TRBJ2-3; d_call: TRBD1; clone_size: .; cdr3_aa: CASSPRQGADTQYF; cdr3_nt: TGTGCCAGTAGTCCCCGACAGGGCGCAGATACGCAGTATTTT
v_call: TRBV7-2; j_call: TRBJ1-1; d_call: .; clone_size: .; cdr3_aa: CASSAGDTEAFF; cdr3_nt: TGTGCCAGCAGCGCAGGGGACACTGAAGCTTTCTTT
v_call: TRBV6-1; j_call: TRBJ1-4; d_call: .; clone_size: .; cdr3_aa: CASSDWRGNEKLFF; cdr3_nt: TGTGCCAGCAGTGATTGGCGCGGGAACGAAAAACTGTTTTTT
v_call: TRBV10-3; j_call: TRBJ1-6; d_call: .; clone_size: .; cdr3_aa: CAIRNGGHYNSPLHF; cdr3_nt: TGTGCCATCAGAAATGGGGGCCACTATAATTCACCCCTCCACTTT
v_call: TRBV6-6; j_call: TRBJ2-1; d_call: TRBD1; clone_size: .; cdr3_aa: CASSYGGTGYNEQFF; cdr3_nt: TGTGCCAGCAGTTACGGTGGGACAGGGTACAATGAGCAGTTCTTC
v_call: TRBV7-9; j_call: TRBJ1-4; d_call: .; clone_size: .; cdr3_aa: CSSSFQNEKLFF; cdr3_nt: TGTTCCAGCAGCTTCCAAAATGAAAAACTGTTTTTT
v_call: TRBV7-2; j_call: TRBJ1-1; d_call: TRBD1; clone_size: .; cdr3_aa: CASSLSGQGFTEAFF; cdr3_nt: TGTGCCAGCAGCTTATCGGGACAGGGGTTCACTGAAGCTTTCTTT
v_call: TRBV2; j_call: TRBJ1-3; d_call: TRBD1; clone_size: .; cdr3_aa: CAGSQTGGFGNTIYF; cdr3_nt: TGTGCCGGCAGTCAGACAGGGGGCTTTGGAAACACCATATATTTT
v_call: TRBV25-1; j_call: TRBJ2-2; d_call: TRBD2; clone_size: .; cdr3_aa: CASSPGLAGGRYTGELFF; cdr3_nt: TGTGCCAGCAGCCCGGGACTAGCGGGAGGGCGGTACACCGGGGAGCTGTTTTTT
v_call: TRBV18; j_call: TRBJ1-5; d_call: .; clone_size: .; cdr3_aa: CASSPGGAQWSQHF; cdr3_nt: TGTGCCAGCTCACCAGGAGGGGCCCAGTGGTCCCAGCATTTT
v_call: TRBV5-1; j_call: TRBJ1-5; d_call: TRBD1; clone_size: .; cdr3_aa: CASSFTTPPRAGTGRINQPQHF; cdr3_nt: TGCGCCAGCAGCTTTACGACACCACCCCGGGCCGGGACAGGGCGGATCAATCAGCCCCAGCATTTT
v_call: TRBV15; j_call: TRBJ2-5; d_call: TRBD2; clone_size: .; cdr3_aa: CATANGVSSGTTQYF; cdr3_nt: TGTGCCACCGCCAACGGAGTATCTAGCGGAACGACCCAGTACTTC
v_call: TRBV6-1; j_call: TRBJ1-6; d_call: .; clone_size: .; cdr3_aa: CASSETSGWENSPLHF; cdr3_nt: TGTGCCAGCAGTGAGACATCGGGATGGGAGAATTCACCCCTCCACTTT
v_call: TRBV5-1; j_call: TRBJ2-7; d_call: TRBD1; clone_size: .; cdr3_aa: CASSYTGGTSYEQYF; cdr3_nt: TGCGCCAGCAGCTACACAGGGGGGACCTCCTACGAGCAGTACTTC
v_call: TRBV30; j_call: TRBJ2-3; d_call: .; clone_size: .; cdr3_aa: CAWSSGANTDTQYF; cdr3_nt: TGTGCCTGGAGTTCGGGAGCTAACACAGATACGCAGTATTTT
v_call: TRBV5-4; j_call: TRBJ2-7; d_call: .; clone_size: .; cdr3_aa: CASSPQGSYEQYF; cdr3_nt: TGTGCCAGCAGCCCCCAGGGATCCTACGAGCAGTACTTC
v_call: TRBV7-2; j_call: TRBJ1-3; d_call: TRBD1; clone_size: .; cdr3_aa: CASRLLGQVHSGNTIYF; cdr3_nt: TGTGCCAGCAGGCTACTCGGACAGGTCCACTCTGGAAACACCATATATTTT
v_call: TRBV7-9; j_call: TRBJ1-2; d_call: .; clone_size: .; cdr3_aa: CASSTGNGYTF; cdr3_nt: TGTGCCAGCAGCACAGGGAATGGCTACACCTTC
v_call: TRBV19; j_call: TRBJ2-5; d_call: .; clone_size: .; cdr3_aa: CASSIKETQYF; cdr3_nt: TGTGCCAGTAGTATCAAAGAGACCCAGTACTTC
v_call: TRBV7-9; j_call: TRBJ1-6; d_call: TRBD1; clone_size: .; cdr3_aa: CASSIQGASPLHF; cdr3_nt: TGTGCCAGCAGCATTCAGGGGGCGTCACCCCTCCACTTT
v_call: TRBV7-9; j_call: TRBJ1-2; d_call: .; clone_size: once; cdr3_aa: CASSPSTVGDGYTF; cdr3_nt: TGTGCCAGCAGCCCCTCGACAGTAGGGGATGGCTACACCTTC
v_call: TRBV6-5; j_call: TRBJ2-3; d_call: TRBD2; clone_size: .; cdr3_aa: CASRGLAGSDTQYF; cdr3_nt: TGTGCCAGCAGAGGACTAGCGGGATCAGATACGCAGTATTTT
v_call: TRBV25-1; j_call: TRBJ1-2; d_call: TRBD1; clone_size: .; cdr3_aa: CASSDHRGGGYTF; cdr3_nt: TGTGCCAGCAGTGATCACAGGGGAGGAGGCTACACCTTC
v_call: TRBV2; j_call: TRBJ1-1; d_call: .; clone_size: .; cdr3_aa: CASSEQGPGTEAFF; cdr3_nt: TGTGCCAGCAGTGAACAGGGCCCGGGCACTGAAGCTTTCTTT
v_call: TRBV5-4; j_call: TRBJ2-5; d_call: .; clone_size: .; cdr3_aa: CASSLVASRETQYF; cdr3_nt: TGTGCCAGCAGCTTGGTTGCGAGCCGAGAGACCCAGTACTTC